Below are 7 T cell receptor beta chains sequenced from a single sample in a study of beta chain features in type 1 diabetes. Study-wide points: All four CD4+ subsets from Type 1 diabetes patients carried moderately but significantly shorter TCRB CDR3s.

Their antigens remain unidentified. The entirety of the isolated RNA underwent reverse transcription, so expressed TCRB transcripts were sequenced. Clones were sequenced by immunoSEQ multiplex PCR, and TCRdb holds only the in-frame ones, with some missing. The sample lists more than 250,000 clones, about 15% occurring once. Sequenced sample: naive CD4+ T cells from blood. These receptors all stem from a man aged 18 to 30 with type 1 diabetes.

This clone was counted only a few times. CDR3 DNA sequence: TGTGCCAGCAGCGGGCAGGGTCGGTCACCCCTCCACTTT. This encodes CASSGQGRSPLHF. This sequence joins TRBV7-2 and TRBJ1-6; maybe TRBD1 (5 bases). The germline V and J ends were trimmed by 5 bases and 10 bases, with 12 bases remaining between them. The germline CDR1 and CDR2 sequences are SGHTA and FQGNSA. The CDR3 loop spans 13 amino acids.

In its sample, this clone was seen a few times. The gene calls are TRBV18 and TRBJ1-1; D may be TRBD1 (5 bases). V lost 0 bases and J 6 bases, leaving 14 bases between the germline ends. The CDR3 covers 15 residues. Germline V gene lookup returns CDR1 KGHSH and CDR2 LQKENI. DNA of the CDR3: TGTGCCAGCTCACCACCGTCCAGGGAATCGGCTGAAGCTTTCTTT. Its translation: CASSPPSRESAEAFF.

This chain connects TRBV5-1 to TRBJ1-1; weak D call: TRBD1 (5 bases). The CDR3 has 14 amino acids. Germline-derived CDR1 and CDR2 are SGHRS and YFSETQ. V was cut by 3 bases and J by 0 bases, with 9 bases left in between. The CDR3 here is CASSYDSLNTEAFF. The CDR3 DNA is TGCGCCAGCAGCTATGACAGCTTGAACACTGAAGCTTTCTTT.

In nucleotides, the CDR3 is TGTGCCACCAGCAGTCGGGGGTCAGCTTATGGCTACACCTTC. Protein product: CATSSRGSAYGYTF. This chain joins TRBV15 and TRBJ1-2; TRBD1 is a possible D gene (5 bases). V lost 3 bases, J lost 5 bases, and 13 bases lay in between. From germline, CDR1 is LNHNV and CDR2 YYDKDF (reference sequence). This CDR3 is built from 14 residues.

The rearrangement joins TRBV19 to TRBJ2-6; 8 positions agree with TRBD1. Unmatched junction bases numbered 9, after V lost 4 bases and J lost 1 base. This CDR3 spans 18 amino acids. CDR1 is LNHDA and CDR2 is SQIVND in the germline V gene (reference sequence). CDR3 protein: CASSTSGTGSSGANVLTF. CDR3 DNA sequence: TGTGCCAGTAGTACCTCCGGGACAGGTTCATCTGGGGCCAACGTCCTGACTTTC. The whole variable domain, filled in from reference TRBV19 and TRBJ2-6, reads DGGITQSPKYLFRKEGQNVTLSCEQNLNHDAMYWYRQDPGQGLRLIYYSQIVNDFQKGDIAEGYSVSREKKESFPLTVTSAQKNPTAFYLCASSTSGTGSSGANVLTFGAGSRLTVL.

This clone came up a few times. The genes are TRBV19 and TRBJ1-6; 10 bases agree with TRBD1. After removal of 4 bases from V and 7 bases from J, the junction contained 4 bases not matched to a gene. This CDR3 is 15 amino acids long. Germline V lookup: CDR1 LNHDA, CDR2 SQIVND (reference sequence). CDR3 sequence reads: CASSRPGQGNSPLHF. CDR3 in DNA: TGTGCCAGTAGTAGACCGGGACAGGGGAATTCACCCCTCCACTTT.

A few counts support this clone. The CDR3 reads CASSLGGFGTDTQYF. The DNA for the CDR3 is TGTGCCAGCAGCCTCGGGGGTTTTGGCACAGATACGCAGTATTTT. The chain employs TRBV11-2 and TRBJ2-3; tentative D call: TRBD2 (6 bases). Germline V gene data show CDR1 as SGHAT and CDR2 as FQNNGV. The CDR3 covers 15 residues. V was cut by 5 bases and J by 1 base, with 13 bases left in between.